This T cell receptor (beta chain) was captured by sequencing in a study of blood T cell repertoires in COVID-19. At the level of the study: Italy, Spain and the United States were the sources of the convalescent and acute COVID-19 samples. T cells, B-cell-depleted T cells, or PBMCs supplied cDNA or gDNA.

The protocol was immunoSEQ multiplex PCR, while the TCRdb copy is restricted to in-frame clones and leaves out a portion. The table includes 45,000 or so clones, 75% to 85% detected once. Unmatched junction bases numbered 8, after V lost 2 bases and J lost 9 bases. In germline, CDR1 is SGHAT, CDR2 FQNNGV. The CDR3 totals 15 residues. The sequence was collected from an elderly man in a cohort sampled during active COVID-19. Sequencing used peripheral blood. The chain links TRBV11-2 to TRBJ2-1, with 9 positions matching TRBD1. The CDR3 is CASSLMGQGQSEQFF. Here the CDR3 DNA reads TGTGCCAGCAGCTTAATGGGACAGGGTCAGTCTGAGCAGTTCTTC.